The clone carrying this T cell receptor beta chain has just a few counts. The antigen is undetermined. RNA was isolated and reverse transcribed to cDNA, the sequencing template. Assay: immunoSEQ multiplex PCR; the TCRdb copy retains only in-frame clones and omits some. The data contain roughly 250,000 clones, less than 80% of them singletons. The sample originates from a study of CD8+ T cells in alopecia areata. Germline CDR1 SQVTM, CDR2 ANQGSEA. With 0 bases clipped from V and 3 bases from J, the junction kept 10 bases outside the gene matches. The CDR3 runs to 17 residues. In alopecia areata patients, both lesional scalp punch biopsies and peripheral blood were collected. Findings and caveats of the study: Elevated clonality characterized lesional scalp relative to normal scalp, particularly in alopecia totalis/universalis.

The sample consisted of CD4+ T cells sorted from blood, taken at week 0. This receptor was taken from a human donor with alopecia areata. The V gene is TRBV29-1, the J gene TRBJ2-3, with TRBD1 matching 9 bases. CDR3 sequence (DNA): TGCAGCGTTGAAGATCAACCTTCGGACAGGGGAACAGATACGCAGTATTTT. Amino acids: CSVEDQPSDRGTDTQYF.